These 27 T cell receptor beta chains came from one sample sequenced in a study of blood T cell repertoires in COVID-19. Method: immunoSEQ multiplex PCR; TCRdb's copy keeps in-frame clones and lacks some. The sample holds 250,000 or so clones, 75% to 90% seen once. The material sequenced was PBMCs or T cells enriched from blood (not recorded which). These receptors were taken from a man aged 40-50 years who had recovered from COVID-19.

The DNA for the CDR3 is TGTGCCACCAGCAGCGCCTCCTCGGGTTTTCCCTACTATGGCTACACCTTC. It translates to CATSSASSGFPYYGYTF. The chain recombines TRBV15 with TRBJ1-2; no firm D call. With 3 bases removed from V and 3 bases from J, the gap between germline ends came to 20 bases. CDR1 LNHNV and CDR2 YYDKDF come from the germline V gene (reference sequence). The CDR3 extends over 17 amino acids.

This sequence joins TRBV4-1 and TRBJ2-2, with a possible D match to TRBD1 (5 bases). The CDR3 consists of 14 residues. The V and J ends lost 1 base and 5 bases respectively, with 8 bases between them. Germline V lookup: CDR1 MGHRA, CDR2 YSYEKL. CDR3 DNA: TGCGCCAGCAGCCAAGCCGGACATACCGGGGAGCTGTTTTTT. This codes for CASSQAGHTGELFF.

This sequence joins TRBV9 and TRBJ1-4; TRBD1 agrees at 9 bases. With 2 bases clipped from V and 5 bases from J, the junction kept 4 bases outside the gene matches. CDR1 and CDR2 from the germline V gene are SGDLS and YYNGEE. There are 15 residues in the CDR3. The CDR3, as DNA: TGTGCCAGCAGCGTCGCCGGGACAGGGAATGAAAAACTGTTTTTT. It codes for CASSVAGTGNEKLFF.

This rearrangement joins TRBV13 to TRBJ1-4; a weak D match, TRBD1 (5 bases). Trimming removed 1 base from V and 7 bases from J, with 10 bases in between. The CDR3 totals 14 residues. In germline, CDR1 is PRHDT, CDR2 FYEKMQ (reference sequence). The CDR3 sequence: CASSLEGAFEKLFF. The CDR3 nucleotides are TGTGCCAGCAGCTTAGAAGGGGCTTTTGAAAAACTGTTTTTT.

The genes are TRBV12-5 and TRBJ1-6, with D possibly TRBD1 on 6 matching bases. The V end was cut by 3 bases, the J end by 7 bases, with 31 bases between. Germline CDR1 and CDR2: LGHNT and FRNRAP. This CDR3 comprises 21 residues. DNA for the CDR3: TGTGCTAGTGGTTTTGGTCTCCGGACTGGCGGGGGACCCCAGGGGAATTCACCCCTCCACTTT. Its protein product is CASGFGLRTGGGPQGNSPLHF.

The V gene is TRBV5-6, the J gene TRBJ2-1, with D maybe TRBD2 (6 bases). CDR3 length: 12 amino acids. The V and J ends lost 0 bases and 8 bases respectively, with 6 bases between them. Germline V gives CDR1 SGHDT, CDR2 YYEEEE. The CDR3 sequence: CASSLGLDEQFF. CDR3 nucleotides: TGTGCCAGCAGCTTGGGACTAGATGAGCAGTTCTTC.

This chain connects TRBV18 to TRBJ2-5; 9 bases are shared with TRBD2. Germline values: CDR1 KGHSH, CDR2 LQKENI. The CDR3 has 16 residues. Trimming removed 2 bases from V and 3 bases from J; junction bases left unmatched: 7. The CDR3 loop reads CASSPVAGGFEETQYF. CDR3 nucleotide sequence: TGTGCCAGCTCACCAGTGGCGGGAGGGTTTGAAGAGACCCAGTACTTC. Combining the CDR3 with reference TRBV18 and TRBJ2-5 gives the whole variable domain NAGVMQNPRHLVRRRGQEARLRCSPMKGHSHVYWYRQLPEEGLKFMVYLQKENIIDESGMPKERFSAEFPKEGPSILRIQQVVRGDSAAYFCASSPVAGGFEETQYFGPGTRLLVL.

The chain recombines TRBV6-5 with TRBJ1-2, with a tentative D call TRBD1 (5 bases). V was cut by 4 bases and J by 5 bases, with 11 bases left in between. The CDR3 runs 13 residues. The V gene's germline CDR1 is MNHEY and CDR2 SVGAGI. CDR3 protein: CASSFAGGYGYTF. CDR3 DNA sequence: TGTGCCAGCAGTTTTGCCGGGGGGTATGGCTACACCTTC.

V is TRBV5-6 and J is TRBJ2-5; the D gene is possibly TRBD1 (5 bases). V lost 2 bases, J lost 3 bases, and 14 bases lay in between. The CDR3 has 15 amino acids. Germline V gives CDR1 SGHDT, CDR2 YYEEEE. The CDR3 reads CASSLLPGREETQYF. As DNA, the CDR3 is TGTGCCAGCAGCTTATTGCCGGGCAGGGAAGAGACCCAGTACTTC. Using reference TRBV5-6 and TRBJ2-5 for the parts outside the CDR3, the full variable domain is DAGVTQSPTHLIKTRGQQVTLRCSPKSGHDTVSWYQQALGQGPQFIFQYYEEEERQRGNFPDRFSGHQFPNYSSELNVNALLLGDSALYLCASSLLPGREETQYFGPGTRLLVL.

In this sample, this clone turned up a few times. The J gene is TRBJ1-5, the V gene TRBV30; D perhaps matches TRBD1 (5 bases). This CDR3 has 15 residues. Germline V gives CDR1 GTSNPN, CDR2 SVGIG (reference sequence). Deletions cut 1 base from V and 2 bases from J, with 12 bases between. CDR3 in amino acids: CAWSGGAEGNQPQHF. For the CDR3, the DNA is TGTGCCTGGAGTGGGGGCGCCGAGGGCAATCAGCCCCAGCATTTT.

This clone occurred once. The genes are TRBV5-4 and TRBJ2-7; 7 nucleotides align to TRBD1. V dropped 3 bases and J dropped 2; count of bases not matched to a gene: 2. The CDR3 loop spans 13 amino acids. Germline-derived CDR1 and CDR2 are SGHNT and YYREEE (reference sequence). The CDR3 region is CASSSGQTYEQYF. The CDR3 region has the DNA TGTGCCAGCAGCTCGGGACAGACCTACGAGCAGTACTTC.

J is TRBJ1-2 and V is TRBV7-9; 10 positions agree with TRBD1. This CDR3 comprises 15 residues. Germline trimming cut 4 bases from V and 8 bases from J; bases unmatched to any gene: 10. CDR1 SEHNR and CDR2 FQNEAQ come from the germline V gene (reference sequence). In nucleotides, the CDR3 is TGTGCCAGCAGCTCCCGGACAGGGGGAGGAAGGGGCTACACCTTC. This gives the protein CASSSRTGGGRGYTF.

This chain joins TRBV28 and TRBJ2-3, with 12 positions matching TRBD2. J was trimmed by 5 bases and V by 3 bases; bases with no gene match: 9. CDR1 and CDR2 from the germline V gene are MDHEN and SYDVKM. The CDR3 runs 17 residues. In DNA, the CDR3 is TGTGCCAGCAGTTTTCCCGGACTAGCGGGAACAAAAGATACGCAGTATTTT. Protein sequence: CASSFPGLAGTKDTQYF.

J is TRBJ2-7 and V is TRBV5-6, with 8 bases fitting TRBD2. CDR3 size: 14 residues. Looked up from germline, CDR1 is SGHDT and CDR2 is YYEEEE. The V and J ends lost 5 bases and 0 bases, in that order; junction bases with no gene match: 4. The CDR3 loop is CASSSGAFSYEQYF. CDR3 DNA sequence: TGTGCCAGCAGTAGCGGGGCGTTCTCCTACGAGCAGTACTTC.

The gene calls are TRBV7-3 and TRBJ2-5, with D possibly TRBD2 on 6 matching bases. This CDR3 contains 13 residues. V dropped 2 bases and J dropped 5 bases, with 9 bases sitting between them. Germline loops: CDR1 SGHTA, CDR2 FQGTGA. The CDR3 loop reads CASSLGRGETQYF. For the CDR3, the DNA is TGTGCCAGCAGCTTAGGCCGGGGGGAGACCCAGTACTTC. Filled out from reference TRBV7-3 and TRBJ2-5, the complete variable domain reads GAGVSQTPSNKVTEKGKYVELRCDPISGHTALYWYRQSLGQGPEFLIYFQGTGAADDSGLPNDRFFAVRPEGSVSTLKIQRTERGDSAVYLCASSLGRGETQYFGPGTRLLVL.

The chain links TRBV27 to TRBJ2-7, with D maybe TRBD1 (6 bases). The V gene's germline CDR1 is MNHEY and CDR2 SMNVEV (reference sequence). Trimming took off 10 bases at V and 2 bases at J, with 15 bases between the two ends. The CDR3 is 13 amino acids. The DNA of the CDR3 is TGTGCCATCCAACAGGGCCCCCCCTACGAGCAGTACTTC. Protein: CAIQQGPPYEQYF.

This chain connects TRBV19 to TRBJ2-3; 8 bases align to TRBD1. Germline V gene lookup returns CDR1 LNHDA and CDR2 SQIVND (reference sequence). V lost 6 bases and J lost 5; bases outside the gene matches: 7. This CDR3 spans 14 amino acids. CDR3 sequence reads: CASSKTGVGDTQYF. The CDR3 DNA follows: TGTGCCAGTAGCAAGACAGGGGTAGGAGATACGCAGTATTTT.

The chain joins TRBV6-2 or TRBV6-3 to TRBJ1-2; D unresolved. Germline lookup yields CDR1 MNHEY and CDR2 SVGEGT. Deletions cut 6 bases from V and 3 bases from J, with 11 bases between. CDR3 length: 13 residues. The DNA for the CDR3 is TGTGCCAGCAGCGCCGGGAGATACTATGGCTACACCTTC. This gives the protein CASSAGRYYGYTF.

The CDR3 reads CASSKGLAEVAKNIQYF. DNA of the CDR3: TGTGCCAGCAGTAAAGGACTAGCGGAAGTAGCCAAAAACATTCAGTACTTC. The chain carries TRBV6-2 or TRBV6-3 and TRBJ2-4; the match to TRBD2 covers 10 bases. V was pared by 5 bases and J by 0 bases, with 7 bases of the junction left unmatched. The CDR3 consists of 17 residues. The V gene's germline CDR1 is MNHEY and CDR2 SVGEGT.

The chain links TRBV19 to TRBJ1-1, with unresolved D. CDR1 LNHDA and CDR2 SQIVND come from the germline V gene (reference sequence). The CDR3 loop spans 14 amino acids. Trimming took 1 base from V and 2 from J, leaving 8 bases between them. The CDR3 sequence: CASSIGRDNTEAFF. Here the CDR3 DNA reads TGTGCCAGTAGTATAGGGAGGGATAACACTGAAGCTTTCTTT.

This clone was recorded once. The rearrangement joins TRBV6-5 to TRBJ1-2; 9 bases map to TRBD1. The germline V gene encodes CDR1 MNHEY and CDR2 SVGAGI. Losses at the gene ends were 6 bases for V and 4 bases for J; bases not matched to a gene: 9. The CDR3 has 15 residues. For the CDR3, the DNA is TGTGCCAGCAGCCTACGGGGACAGGGATTCTATGGCTACACCTTC. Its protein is CASSLRGQGFYGYTF.

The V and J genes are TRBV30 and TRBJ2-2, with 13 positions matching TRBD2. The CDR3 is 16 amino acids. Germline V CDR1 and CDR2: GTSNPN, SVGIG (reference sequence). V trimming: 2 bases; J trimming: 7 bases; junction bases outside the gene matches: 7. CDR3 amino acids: CAWSFGLAGVIGELFF. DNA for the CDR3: TGTGCCTGGAGTTTTGGACTAGCGGGGGTTATCGGGGAGCTGTTTTTT. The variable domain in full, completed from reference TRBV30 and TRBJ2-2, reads SQTIHQWPATLVQPVGSPLSLECTVEGTSNPNLYWYRQAAGRGLQLLFYSVGIGQISSEVPQNLSASRPQDRQFILSSKKLLLSDSGFYLCAWSFGLAGVIGELFFGEGSRLTVL.

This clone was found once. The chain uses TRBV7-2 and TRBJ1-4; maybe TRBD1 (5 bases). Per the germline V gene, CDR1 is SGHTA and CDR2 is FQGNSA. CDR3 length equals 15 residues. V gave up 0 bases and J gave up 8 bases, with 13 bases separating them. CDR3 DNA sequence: TGTGCCAGCAGCTTAGCGGCGGGGCGAAGAGAAAAACTGTTTTTT. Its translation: CASSLAAGRREKLFF.

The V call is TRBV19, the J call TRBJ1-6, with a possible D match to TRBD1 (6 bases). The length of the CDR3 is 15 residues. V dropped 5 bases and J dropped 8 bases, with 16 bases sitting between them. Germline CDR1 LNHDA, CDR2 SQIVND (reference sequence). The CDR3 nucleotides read TGTGCCAGTAGTGCCCTAACAGGGCCCTATTCACCCCTCCACTTT. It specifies CASSALTGPYSPLHF.

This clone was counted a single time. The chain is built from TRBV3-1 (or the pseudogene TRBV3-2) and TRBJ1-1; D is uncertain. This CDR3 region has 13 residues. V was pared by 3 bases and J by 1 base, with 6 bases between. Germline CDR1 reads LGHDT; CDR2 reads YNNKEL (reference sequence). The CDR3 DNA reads TGTGCCAGCAGCCAGGGCAGGAACACTGAAGCTTTCTTT. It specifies CASSQGRNTEAFF.

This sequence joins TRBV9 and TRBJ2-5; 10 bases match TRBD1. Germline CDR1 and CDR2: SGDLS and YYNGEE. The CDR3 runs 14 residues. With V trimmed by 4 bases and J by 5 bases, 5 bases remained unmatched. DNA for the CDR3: TGTGCCAGCAGCATCGGGACAGGGGTTGAGACCCAGTACTTC. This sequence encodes CASSIGTGVETQYF.

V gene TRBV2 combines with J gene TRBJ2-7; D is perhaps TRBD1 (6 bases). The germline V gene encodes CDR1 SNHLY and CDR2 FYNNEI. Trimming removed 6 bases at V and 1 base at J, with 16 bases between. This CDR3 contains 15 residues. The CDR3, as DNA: TGTGCCAGCAGCATCACCGGGACACTGTCCTACGAGCAGTACTTC. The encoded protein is CASSITGTLSYEQYF.